Described below is a single TCR beta chain sequence and its context. Its antigen is unidentified. This sample was taken from a study of yellow fever vaccine responses in identical twins. Study results and limitations: Convergence reportedly seemed to mark part of the twins' vaccine T cell response, with personalization marking the rest.

TCRdb redid the calling of the RT-PCR reads with MiXCR, one entry per CDR3 protein. Of under 9,000 distinct CDR3 sequences listed, around 80% are singletons. Germline V gene lookup returns CDR1 KGHDR and CDR2 SFDVKD. CDR3 length equals 14 residues. V was pared by 5 bases and J by 0 bases, with 9 bases between. The chain combines TRBV24-1 with TRBJ2-5; D might be TRBD1 (6 bases). The sequencing used T cells from blood (PBMCs), unsorted or a sorted subset (not recorded which), collected before or after yellow fever vaccination (not recorded which). This sequence originates from a young woman who received the yellow fever vaccine. CDR3 region: CATSGYRDQETQYF. The CDR3 nucleotides read TGTGCCACCAGTGGATACAGGGACCAAGAGACCCAGTACTTC.